These 25 T cell receptor beta chains share one sample of origin, sequenced in a study of shared clonotypes between healthy human individuals. TCRdb's copy holds only in-frame clones and misses some; the assay was immunoSEQ multiplex PCR. The table includes approximately 1.5 million clones, approximately 98% detected once. Sequencing input: naive CD4+ T cells sorted from blood. Described subset: CD45RA+ positively selected. The receptors derive from a man aged 25-40 years in good health.

Note on this clone: This same CDR3 is encoded by further DNA sequences in the sample. The chain has TRBV19 and TRBJ2-7; 7 bases map to TRBD1. Germline V lookup: CDR1 LNHDA, CDR2 SQIVND (reference sequence). With 6 bases clipped from V and 2 bases from J, the junction kept 4 bases outside the gene matches. The CDR3 sequence is 13 residues long. In DNA form, the CDR3 reads TGTGCCAGTAGAGGGACAGCCACCTACGAGCAGTACTTC. It specifies CASRGTATYEQYF.

To note about this clone: The same CDR3 is also encoded by other DNA sequences in this sample. V gene TRBV9 combines with J gene TRBJ2-3; 9 positions agree with TRBD2. V shed 0 bases and J 2 bases; nucleotides not matched to a gene: 4. In germline, CDR1 is SGDLS, CDR2 YYNGEE. This CDR3 has 16 residues. The CDR3 region has the DNA TGTGCCAGCAGCGTAGGCGCTAGCGGGAACACAGATACGCAGTATTTT. Its protein is CASSVGASGNTDTQYF.

The chain links TRBV19 to TRBJ1-2; no definite D call. The CDR3 is 15 amino acids. The germline V gene encodes CDR1 LNHDA and CDR2 SQIVND (reference sequence). V was shortened by 6 bases and J by 3 bases, with 17 bases between the two germline ends. The CDR3 spells CASRFFRNGDYGYTF. In DNA form, the CDR3 reads TGTGCCAGTAGGTTTTTCCGTAACGGGGACTATGGCTACACCTTC.

This chain joins TRBV30 and TRBJ1-2; D is possibly TRBD1 (5 bases). Trimming removed 1 base at V and 5 bases at J, with 8 bases between. There are 12 residues in the CDR3. Germline values: CDR1 GTSNPN, CDR2 SVGIG (reference sequence). The CDR3 reads CAWSGRGYGYTF. Here the CDR3 DNA reads TGTGCCTGGAGTGGGAGGGGATATGGCTACACCTTC. Drawing the rest from reference TRBV30 and TRBJ1-2, the complete variable domain is SQTIHQWPATLVQPVGSPLSLECTVEGTSNPNLYWYRQAAGRGLQLLFYSVGIGQISSEVPQNLSASRPQDRQFILSSKKLLLSDSGFYLCAWSGRGYGYTFGSGTRLTVV.

V and J are TRBV7-6 and TRBJ2-3; unclear D gene. The germline V gene encodes CDR1 SGHVS and CDR2 FNYEAQ. Trimming took off 4 bases at V and 5 bases at J, with 10 bases between the two ends. The CDR3 length is 13 residues. The CDR3 region is CASSSQVLDTQYF. Here the CDR3 DNA reads TGTGCCAGCAGCTCACAAGTTTTAGATACGCAGTATTTT.

Written as DNA, the CDR3 is TGTGCCAGCTCCCTAGCGGGGGGGTTTACCTACAATGAGCAGTTCTTC. Translation gives CASSLAGGFTYNEQFF. The chain carries TRBV11-1 and TRBJ2-1; 12 bases match TRBD2. The J segment lost 2 bases and the V segment lost 8 bases, leaving 7 bases of the junction unmatched. Germline V lookup: CDR1 SGHAT, CDR2 FQDESV (reference sequence). The CDR3 contains 16 residues. The entire variable domain, with the rest obtained from reference TRBV11-1 and TRBJ2-1, is as follows: EAEVAQSPRYKITEKSQAVAFWCDPISGHATLYWYRQILGQGPELLVQFQDESVVDDSQLPKDRFSAERLKGVDSTLKIQPAELGDSAMYLCASSLAGGFTYNEQFFGPGTRLTVL.

The V call is TRBV9, the J call TRBJ2-2; TRBD1 matches at 9 bases. CDR1 is SGDLS and CDR2 is YYNGEE in the germline V gene. The CDR3 is 16 amino acids. V was pared by 5 bases and J by 6 bases, with 11 bases of the junction left unmatched. The CDR3 region has the DNA TGTGCCAGCAGGGGACGGGACAGGGCATTGTCCGGGGAGCTGTTTTTT. As protein: CASRGRDRALSGELFF. Drawing the rest from reference TRBV9 and TRBJ2-2, the complete variable domain is DSGVTQTPKHLITATGQRVTLRCSPRSGDLSVYWYQQSLDQGLQFLIQYYNGEERAKGNILERFSAQQFPDLHSELNLSSLELGDSALYFCASRGRDRALSGELFFGEGSRLTVL.

The chain carries TRBV5-1 and TRBJ2-3; TRBD2 matches at 11 bases. Unmatched junction bases numbered 6, after V lost 4 bases and J lost 2 bases. The germline V gene has CDR1 SGHRS and CDR2 YFSETQ. CDR3 size: 16 residues. CDR3 loop: CASSPRTSGHTDTQYF. CDR3 in DNA: TGCGCCAGCAGCCCCCGGACTAGCGGGCACACAGATACGCAGTATTTT.

V is TRBV28 and J is TRBJ2-1; possible D gene TRBD2, 5 bases. The CDR3 sequence is 16 residues long. Germline CDR1 reads MDHEN; CDR2 reads SYDVKM. Deletions cut 3 bases from V and 1 base from J, with 13 bases between. The CDR3 region has the DNA TGTGCCAGCAGTTTGGTAGGGAGAGTATCCTACAATGAGCAGTTCTTC. Its translation: CASSLVGRVSYNEQFF.

This chain uses TRBV27 with TRBJ2-6; D is undetermined. Germline V gene data show CDR1 as MNHEY and CDR2 as SMNVEV (reference sequence). Trimming stripped 6 bases from V and 0 bases from J, with 9 bases between. The CDR3 contains 15 residues. CDR3 in amino acids: CASREGSSGANVLTF. Here the CDR3 DNA reads TGTGCCAGCAGGGAAGGCAGCTCTGGGGCCAACGTCCTGACTTTC.

The V call is TRBV7-2, the J call TRBJ1-5; 7 bases are a match to TRBD1. Germline V gene sequence: CDR1 SGHTA, CDR2 FQGNSA. Trimming removed 8 bases from V and 3 bases from J; junction bases left unmatched: 7. The CDR3 extends over 14 amino acids. CDR3 in DNA: TGTGCCAGCGGGAAAGGGGGCCCCAATCAGCCCCAGCATTTT. Translated: CASGKGGPNQPQHF.

The V gene is TRBV15, the J gene TRBJ1-4; 7 bases map to TRBD1. The CDR3 covers 13 residues. CDR1 LNHNV and CDR2 YYDKDF come from the germline V gene (reference sequence). Unmatched junction bases numbered 4, after V lost 5 bases and J lost 7 bases. CDR3 DNA sequence: TGTGCCACCAGCCGGACAGGACCTGAAAAACTGTTTTTT. Amino acid sequence: CATSRTGPEKLFF.

This clone was counted once. The V and J genes are TRBV27 and TRBJ2-7; no clear D gene. The CDR3 is 15 amino acids. The V gene's germline CDR1 is MNHEY and CDR2 SMNVEV (reference sequence). The V end was cut by 5 bases, the J end by 2 bases, with 16 bases between. The CDR3 DNA follows: TGTGCCAGCAGTGCACTCATGGACGGACCCTACGAGCAGTACTTC. Its protein is CASSALMDGPYEQYF.

The chain employs TRBV4-1 and TRBJ1-1, with TRBD1 as a possible D gene (5 bases). Trimming removed 1 base from V and 8 bases from J, with 14 bases in between. This CDR3 is built from 14 residues. CDR1 MGHRA and CDR2 YSYEKL come from the germline V gene. Here the CDR3 DNA reads TGCGCCAGCAGCCAAGGATTGAAGACAGTCGAAGCTTTCTTT. Its translation is CASSQGLKTVEAFF.

The rearrangement joins TRBV7-2 to TRBJ2-3, with a weak D call TRBD2 (6 bases). From germline, CDR1 is SGHTA and CDR2 FQGNSA. V was shortened by 0 bases and J by 4 bases, with 14 bases between the two germline ends. The CDR3 extends over 16 amino acids. CDR3 amino acids: CASSLAAGSPPDTQYF. The CDR3, as DNA: TGTGCCAGCAGCTTAGCGGCCGGGAGTCCGCCAGATACGCAGTATTTT.

This chain uses TRBV5-6 with TRBJ2-1; 11 bases are shared with TRBD2. CDR1 and CDR2 from the germline V gene are SGHDT and YYEEEE. The junction had 4 bases not matched to a gene; V was cut back by 4 bases and J by 4 bases. The CDR3 has 15 residues. The CDR3 loop reads CASSPGLAVYNEQFF. The CDR3 region has the DNA TGTGCCAGCAGCCCGGGACTAGCGGTTTACAATGAGCAGTTCTTC.

The rearrangement links TRBV25-1 to TRBJ2-5, with D perhaps TRBD1 (6 bases). This CDR3 contains 11 residues. Deletions cut 6 bases from V and 6 bases from J, with 8 bases between. The germline gives CDR1 MGHDK, CDR2 SYGVNS. The CDR3: CASSRGQTQYF. The CDR3 DNA is TGTGCCAGCAGCAGGGGACAGACCCAGTACTTC.

The chain uses TRBV5-4 and TRBJ2-2; no firm D call. The CDR3 loop spans 13 amino acids. The germline V gene has CDR1 SGHNT and CDR2 YYREEE (reference sequence). The V end was cut by 2 bases, the J end by 7 bases, with 9 bases between. The CDR3 DNA sequence: TGTGCCAGCAGCTTTCCCCACGTCGGGGAGCTGTTTTTT. Its translation is CASSFPHVGELFF.

The chain joins TRBV18 to TRBJ2-4; D tentatively fits TRBD1 or TRBD2 (5 bases each). Germline CDR1 and CDR2: KGHSH and LQKENI. CDR3 length: 16 residues. With 3 bases removed from V and 0 bases from J, the gap between germline ends came to 12 bases. CDR3 sequence (DNA): TGTGCCAGCTCACCTCGACAGCGGACAGCCAAAAACATTCAGTACTTC. Encoded protein: CASSPRQRTAKNIQYF.

The chain joins TRBV18 to TRBJ2-7; D gene uncertain. In germline, CDR1 is KGHSH, CDR2 LQKENI. The V and J ends lost 3 bases and 7 bases respectively, with 16 bases between them. CDR3 length equals 14 residues. The CDR3 coding sequence is TGTGCCAGCTCACCTTGGCCAGGCGATGCGGAGCAGTACTTC. The encoded protein is CASSPWPGDAEQYF.

In its sample, this clone was seen once. CDR3: CSARDNEKLFF. CDR3 bases: TGCAGTGCAAGGGACAACGAAAAACTGTTTTTT. The V gene is TRBV20-1, the J gene TRBJ1-4; a possible D gene is TRBD1 (6 bases). The CDR3 extends over 11 amino acids. Deletions cut 6 bases from V and 8 bases from J, with 10 bases between. The germline V gene encodes CDR1 DFQATT and CDR2 SNEGSKA (reference sequence).

J is TRBJ2-7 and V is TRBV10-3; D may be TRBD1 (6 bases). V was shortened by 2 bases and J by 2 bases, with 13 bases between the two germline ends. Germline V lookup: CDR1 ENHRY, CDR2 SYGVKD. The CDR3 has 15 residues. Here the CDR3 reads CAISEKGTPPYEQYF. In DNA form, the CDR3 reads TGTGCCATCAGTGAGAAAGGGACACCCCCCTACGAGCAGTACTTC.

The chain couples TRBV7-8 to TRBJ2-1, with D perhaps matching TRBD1 or TRBD2 (6 bases each). CDR1 and CDR2 from the germline V gene are SGHVS and FQNEAQ. The CDR3 totals 15 residues. V was pared by 5 bases and J by 4 bases, with 15 bases between. The CDR3 DNA follows: TGTGCCAGCAGCATCGCCGGGGGCTCATACAATGAGCAGTTCTTC. The encoded protein is CASSIAGGSYNEQFF.

The CDR3 reads CASSPFLGQASTDTQYF. The CDR3 nucleotides are TGCGCCAGCAGCCCCTTTTTAGGACAGGCTAGCACAGATACGCAGTATTTT. J is TRBJ2-3 and V is TRBV5-1; 7 positions agree with TRBD1. The junction had 11 bases not matched to a gene; V was cut back by 4 bases and J by 0 bases. The CDR3 is 17 residues long. CDR1 SGHRS and CDR2 YFSETQ come from the germline V gene.

The chain joins TRBV18 to TRBJ2-5; possible D gene TRBD2, 5 bases. The germline CDR1 and CDR2 sequences are KGHSH and LQKENI. Trimming shortened V by 2 bases and J by 1 base, and 8 bases separated the two germline ends. The CDR3 consists of 14 residues. CDR3 bases: TGTGCCAGCTCACCAGAACGGGGCCAAGAGACCCAGTACTTC. It is translated as CASSPERGQETQYF.